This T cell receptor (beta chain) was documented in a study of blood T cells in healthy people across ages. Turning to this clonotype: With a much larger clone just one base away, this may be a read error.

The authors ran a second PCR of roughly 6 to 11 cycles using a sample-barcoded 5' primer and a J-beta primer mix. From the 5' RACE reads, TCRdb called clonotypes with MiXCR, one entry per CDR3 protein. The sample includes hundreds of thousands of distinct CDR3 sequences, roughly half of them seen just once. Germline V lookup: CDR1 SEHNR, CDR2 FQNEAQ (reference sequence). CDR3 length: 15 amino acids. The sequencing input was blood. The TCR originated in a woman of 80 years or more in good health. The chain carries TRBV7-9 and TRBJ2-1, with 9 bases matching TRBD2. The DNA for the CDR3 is TGTGTCAGCAGCTTTAGGCCTAGCGGGGCCAATGAGCAGTTCTTC. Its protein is CVSSFRPSGANEQFF.